Each of the 30 T cell receptor beta chains below was sequenced from the same sample in a study of blood T cell repertoires in COVID-19. The data were produced by immunoSEQ multiplex PCR, yet TCRdb's version contains in-frame clones alone and is incomplete. The profile shows 70,000 to 90,000 clones, about 80% of them singletons. The sequencing sample was made of peripheral blood. The source is a human donor in a cohort sampled during active COVID-19.

The chain is built from TRBV3-1 (or the pseudogene TRBV3-2) and TRBJ2-7; possibly TRBD1 for D (5 bases). CDR1 LGHDT and CDR2 YNNKEL come from the germline V gene (reference sequence). The CDR3 has 17 residues. The V and J ends lost 1 base and 2 bases respectively, with 18 bases between them. Written as DNA, the CDR3 is TGTGCCAGCAGCCAAGGGGGCCGCTTAGGTCAAACCTACGAGCAGTACTTC. Translation: CASSQGGRLGQTYEQYF.

The chain combines TRBV6-5 with TRBJ2-5; tentatively, D is TRBD2 (7 bases). Germline V gene sequence: CDR1 MNHEY, CDR2 SVGAGI. The CDR3 has 14 residues. The ends were cut back, 8 bases at V and 5 bases at J, with 18 bases in the middle. This CDR3 reads CASGDGGARETQYF. The CDR3 DNA is TGTGCCAGCGGGGATGGGGGGGCGCGGGAGACCCAGTACTTC.

V and J are TRBV19 and TRBJ2-5; D might be TRBD1 (6 bases). Trimming removed 10 bases from V and 1 base from J, with 13 bases in between. Looked up from germline, CDR1 is LNHDA and CDR2 is SQIVND (reference sequence). CDR3 length: 13 amino acids. The CDR3 sequence is CATNAQGQETQYF. In nucleotides, the CDR3 is TGTGCCACCAACGCACAGGGCCAAGAGACCCAGTACTTC.

J is TRBJ1-2 and V is TRBV29-1, with 8 bases identical to TRBD1. J lost 0 bases, V lost 3 bases, and 6 bases had no gene match. Germline assignment: CDR1 SQVTM and CDR2 ANQGSEA. The CDR3 has 15 amino acids. The CDR3 spells CSVDDRGKANYGYTF. Here the CDR3 DNA reads TGCAGCGTTGACGACAGGGGCAAAGCTAACTATGGCTACACCTTC.

This clone was seen a handful of times. The genes are TRBV28 and TRBJ2-7; 9 bases match TRBD2. Germline V gene lookup returns CDR1 MDHEN and CDR2 SYDVKM. With V trimmed by 4 bases and J by 0 bases, 4 bases remained unmatched. CDR3 length: 15 amino acids. The CDR3 region is CASSSPAGGSYEQYF. CDR3 coding DNA: TGTGCCAGCAGTTCCCCAGCGGGGGGCTCCTACGAGCAGTACTTC.

The chain joins TRBV11-2 to TRBJ2-7, with D hard to call. The V gene's germline CDR1 is SGHAT and CDR2 FQNNGV. This CDR3 spans 12 amino acids. Between the trimmed V and J ends, which lost 3 bases and 4 bases, there was a span of 7 bases. CDR3 nucleotides: TGTGCCAGCAGCTTCAACTCATACGAGCAGTACTTC. Its protein is CASSFNSYEQYF.

This rearrangement joins TRBV28 to TRBJ1-5, with D tentatively TRBD1 (5 bases). Deletions cut 5 bases from V and 7 bases from J, with 18 bases between. CDR3 length: 15 amino acids. Looked up from germline, CDR1 is MDHEN and CDR2 is SYDVKM. Here the CDR3 DNA reads TGTGCCAGCAGTCCACAGGCCGGGGGTAGGCAGCCCCAGCATTTT. It yields the protein CASSPQAGGRQPQHF.

The CDR3 here is CASSEGVAGAPPQYF. CDR3 DNA: TGTGCCAGCAGTGAAGGGGTAGCGGGGGCCCCTCCTCAGTACTTC. The chain has TRBV2 and TRBJ2-4; 9 bases are shared with TRBD2. CDR3 length equals 15 residues. Looked up from germline, CDR1 is SNHLY and CDR2 is FYNNEI. Trimming removed 1 base from V and 12 bases from J; junction bases left unmatched: 10.

For this clone: The sample holds other DNA sequences that translate to the same CDR3. The chain has TRBV11-2 and TRBJ2-1, with 9 nucleotides matching TRBD2. Germline V gives CDR1 SGHAT, CDR2 FQNNGV. Unmatched junction bases numbered 3, after V lost 1 base and J lost 5 bases. The CDR3 runs to 15 residues. The CDR3 DNA follows: TGTGCCAGCAGCTTAGGTAGCGGGGGTCACAATGAGCAGTTCTTC. This gives the protein CASSLGSGGHNEQFF.

This chain joins TRBV3-1 (or the pseudogene TRBV3-2) and TRBJ1-5; D possibly corresponds to TRBD1 (5 bases). CDR1 is LGHDT and CDR2 is YNNKEL in the germline V gene (reference sequence). This CDR3 comprises 13 residues. V dropped 3 bases and J dropped 4 bases, with 7 bases sitting between them. In DNA form, the CDR3 reads TGTGCCAGCAGCCACGGGGGAAATCAGCCCCAGCATTTT. This encodes CASSHGGNQPQHF.

The chain employs TRBV30 and TRBJ2-2; possibly TRBD1 for D (6 bases). V lost 2 bases, J lost 3 bases, and 13 bases lay in between. CDR3 size: 15 residues. CDR1 and CDR2 from the germline V gene are GTSNPN and SVGIG (reference sequence). The CDR3: CAWSPRNRDTGELFF. The CDR3 region has the DNA TGTGCCTGGAGTCCCCGGAACAGGGACACCGGGGAGCTGTTTTTT. Looking up the rest from reference TRBV30 and TRBJ2-2 gives the full variable domain: SQTIHQWPATLVQPVGSPLSLECTVEGTSNPNLYWYRQAAGRGLQLLFYSVGIGQISSEVPQNLSASRPQDRQFILSSKKLLLSDSGFYLCAWSPRNRDTGELFFGEGSRLTVL.

The V call is TRBV15, the J call TRBJ2-1; 11 bases line up with TRBD1. V was pared by 5 bases and J by 4 bases, with 13 bases of the junction left unmatched. Per germline, CDR1 LNHNV and CDR2 YYDKDF (reference sequence). This CDR3 contains 18 residues. CDR3 residues: CATSLGTGGTTLYNEQFF. Written as DNA, the CDR3 is TGTGCCACCAGCCTTGGGACAGGGGGAACCACCCTGTACAATGAGCAGTTCTTC.

V and J are TRBV3-1 (or the pseudogene TRBV3-2) and TRBJ2-7, with no clear D. Looked up from germline, CDR1 is LGHDT and CDR2 is YNNKEL (reference sequence). This CDR3 contains 14 residues. The V and J ends lost 1 base and 6 bases respectively, with 13 bases between them. Here the CDR3 reads CASSQGASLGEQYF. Here the CDR3 DNA reads TGTGCCAGCAGCCAAGGGGCCTCCCTCGGCGAGCAGTACTTC.

The chain recombines TRBV13 with TRBJ2-7; tentative D call: TRBD2 (6 bases). Germline-derived CDR1 and CDR2 are PRHDT and FYEKMQ (reference sequence). V was clipped by 0 bases and J by 6 bases, with 18 bases between them. This CDR3 is built from 16 residues. The CDR3 DNA sequence: TGTGCCAGCAGCTTAGGGGCCGGGACTCGGGTCGGCGAGCAGTACTTC. This gives the protein CASSLGAGTRVGEQYF.

The V and J genes are TRBV3-1 (or the pseudogene TRBV3-2) and TRBJ1-3; 7 bases line up with TRBD1. This CDR3 is built from 15 residues. Trimming took 0 bases from V and 4 from J; bases not matched to a gene: 3. The V gene's germline CDR1 is LGHDT and CDR2 YNNKEL (reference sequence). The CDR3 loop reads CASSQDLGQGNTIYF. The CDR3 DNA sequence: TGTGCCAGCAGCCAAGATTTGGGACAGGGAAACACCATATATTTT.

About this clone itself: Compared with germline, one end of the junction differs, possibly owing to a read error. The chain carries TRBV5-1 and TRBJ2-7; D is unclear. Germline loops: CDR1 SGHRS, CDR2 YFSETQ. The CDR3 length is 13 residues. The chain's CDR3 is CASSLGASHEQYF. The CDR3 DNA reads TGCGCCAGCAGCTTGGGAGCCTCCCACGAGCAGTACTTC.

This rearrangement joins TRBV6-5 to TRBJ2-7, with 8 nucleotides matching TRBD1. CDR1 and CDR2 from the germline V gene are MNHEY and SVGAGI. Losses at the gene ends were 7 bases for V and 0 bases for J; bases not matched to a gene: 5. CDR3 size: 14 residues. Here the CDR3 DNA reads TGTGCCAGCAAGCGGACAGGGAGCTCCTACGAGCAGTACTTC. Encoded protein: CASKRTGSSYEQYF.

The V call is TRBV7-9, the J call TRBJ1-1, with 7 nucleotides matching TRBD1. The germline V gene encodes CDR1 SEHNR and CDR2 FQNEAQ (reference sequence). V trimming: 5 bases; J trimming: 2 bases; junction bases outside the gene matches: 8. This CDR3 contains 15 residues. The DNA of the CDR3 is TGTGCCAGCAGCACCCCAGGACAGGTAAACACTGAAGCTTTCTTT. Amino acid sequence: CASSTPGQVNTEAFF.

This chain joins TRBV18 and TRBJ1-3; D remains unclear. Germline CDR1 reads KGHSH; CDR2 reads LQKENI. Trimming took off 0 bases at V and 0 bases at J, with 12 bases between the two ends. This CDR3 comprises 17 residues. CDR3 sequence: CASSPPIPGSSGNTIYF. For the CDR3, the DNA is TGTGCCAGCTCACCACCGATCCCGGGTTCCTCTGGAAACACCATATATTTT.

The chain recombines TRBV27 with TRBJ1-2, with D tentatively TRBD1 (5 bases). Germline CDR1 is MNHEY and CDR2 is SMNVEV (reference sequence). The CDR3 covers 13 residues. Trimming left V 5 bases short and J 4 bases short, with 11 bases between. CDR3 in amino acids: CASSPTGVYGYTF. The CDR3 DNA is TGTGCCAGCAGTCCTACAGGAGTCTATGGCTACACCTTC.

The genes are TRBV3-1 (or the pseudogene TRBV3-2) and TRBJ2-2; weak D call: TRBD2 (5 bases). The V end was cut by 1 base, the J end by 4 bases, with 13 bases between. The germline gives CDR1 LGHDT, CDR2 YNNKEL (reference sequence). The CDR3 has 16 amino acids. The CDR3 protein is CASSQAPGSGTGELFF. As DNA, the CDR3 is TGTGCCAGCAGCCAAGCCCCGGGATCGGGCACCGGGGAGCTGTTTTTT.

This clone has just a few counts. The genes are TRBV7-3 and TRBJ2-1; 7 bases match TRBD2. Trimming removed 2 bases from V and 0 bases from J; junction bases left unmatched: 4. The CDR3 has 16 amino acids. Germline-derived CDR1 and CDR2 are SGHTA and FQGTGA. CDR3 DNA sequence: TGTGCCAGCAGCTTAGGCGGGAGTAGCTCCTACAATGAGCAGTTCTTC. This encodes CASSLGGSSSYNEQFF.

The chain uses TRBV2 and TRBJ1-1; D not resolved. Germline V gene data show CDR1 as SNHLY and CDR2 as FYNNEI. V was cut by 3 bases and J by 10 bases, with 15 bases left in between. The CDR3 extends over 13 amino acids. This chain's CDR3 is CASSEGAGFRAFF. In nucleotides, the CDR3 is TGTGCCAGCAGTGAGGGAGCCGGGTTTAGAGCTTTCTTT.

The V call is TRBV5-1, the J call TRBJ1-1; no firm D call. The V end lost 0 bases, the J end lost 1 base, and 13 bases lay between the germline ends. This CDR3 region has 16 residues. Germline CDR1 is SGHRS and CDR2 is YFSETQ. The CDR3 is CASSLGREKRNTEAFF. In DNA form, the CDR3 reads TGCGCCAGCAGCTTGGGACGGGAGAAACGGAACACTGAAGCTTTCTTT.

The V gene is TRBV6-5, the J gene TRBJ1-6; TRBD1 agrees at 7 bases. This CDR3 is 15 amino acids long. CDR1 is MNHEY and CDR2 is SVGAGI in the germline V gene. V lost 4 bases to trimming and J lost 10 bases; unmatched junction nucleotides: 10. The CDR3 reads CASSSTGLGSSPLHF. CDR3 bases: TGTGCCAGCAGTTCGACAGGGTTAGGGAGCTCACCCCTCCACTTT.

The chain links TRBV28 to TRBJ1-1; D is perhaps TRBD1 (5 bases). V was clipped by 6 bases and J by 1 base, with 15 bases between them. Germline V lookup: CDR1 MDHEN, CDR2 SYDVKM. This CDR3 comprises 15 residues. This CDR3 reads CASRRQGVGNTEAFF. CDR3 nucleotides: TGTGCCAGCAGACGACAAGGGGTGGGGAACACTGAAGCTTTCTTT.

The rearrangement links TRBV14 to TRBJ2-7, with TRBD1 matching 9 bases. CDR1 is SGHDN and CDR2 is FVKESK in the germline V gene. CDR3 length: 14 residues. With V trimmed by 5 bases and J by 5 bases, 7 bases remained unmatched. CDR3 nucleotides: TGTGCCAGCAGCAAAGGACAGGGGTTCGACGAGCAGTACTTC. This sequence encodes CASSKGQGFDEQYF.

This clone was counted between two and nine times. V is TRBV2 and J is TRBJ1-2; a possible D gene is TRBD1 (6 bases). V shed 5 bases and J shed 4 bases, with 17 bases lying between them. This CDR3 contains 15 residues. Germline V gene lookup returns CDR1 SNHLY and CDR2 FYNNEI. CDR3 in DNA: TGTGCCAGCAGTCCCGACACGGGGGGGGCCTATGGCTACACCTTC. It encodes CASSPDTGGAYGYTF.

The chain is built from TRBV4-2 and TRBJ2-5, with 13 nucleotides matching TRBD2. The germline V gene encodes CDR1 LGHNA and CDR2 YNFKEQ. V dropped 4 bases and J dropped 4; count of bases not matched to a gene: 9. CDR3 size: 17 residues. The CDR3 region has the DNA TGTGCCAGCAGCCCAACACGGACTAGCGGGAGTGGAGAGACCCAGTACTTC. Translated: CASSPTRTSGSGETQYF.

The chain carries TRBV27 and TRBJ1-2; 8 nucleotides align to TRBD1. With V trimmed by 4 bases and J by 1 base, 5 bases remained unmatched. Germline-derived CDR1 and CDR2 are MNHEY and SMNVEV (reference sequence). The CDR3 has 15 residues. CDR3 sequence (DNA): TGTGCCAGCAGTTCCCCTGGACAGGGTAACTATGGCTACACCTTC. Translating gives CASSSPGQGNYGYTF.